The TCR beta chain described here comes from a study of cytomegalovirus exposure and HLA in healthy donors. PCR used 60 Vbeta primers and 13 Jbeta primers. Profiled with immunoSEQ multiplex PCR; TCRdb holds only in-frame clones, not every one. The sample has approximately 180,000 clones, approximately 72% seen once. Looked up from germline, CDR1 is SGHVS and CDR2 is FQNEAQ. V lost 1 base and J lost 2, with 12 bases in between. This CDR3 is 15 amino acids long. Overall study findings and caveats: Judged likely to be a sequencing artifact was a cluster of highly shared sequence variants.

As to this clone: Its matching antigen is unknown.

The receptor comes from a human donor in good health. The sample comprised PBMCs. The chain employs TRBV7-8 and TRBJ2-7; D is uncertain. The CDR3 nucleotides read TGTGCCAGCAGCTTAGTCACGGTACCCACCTACGAGCAGTACTTC. Residues: CASSLVTVPTYEQYF.